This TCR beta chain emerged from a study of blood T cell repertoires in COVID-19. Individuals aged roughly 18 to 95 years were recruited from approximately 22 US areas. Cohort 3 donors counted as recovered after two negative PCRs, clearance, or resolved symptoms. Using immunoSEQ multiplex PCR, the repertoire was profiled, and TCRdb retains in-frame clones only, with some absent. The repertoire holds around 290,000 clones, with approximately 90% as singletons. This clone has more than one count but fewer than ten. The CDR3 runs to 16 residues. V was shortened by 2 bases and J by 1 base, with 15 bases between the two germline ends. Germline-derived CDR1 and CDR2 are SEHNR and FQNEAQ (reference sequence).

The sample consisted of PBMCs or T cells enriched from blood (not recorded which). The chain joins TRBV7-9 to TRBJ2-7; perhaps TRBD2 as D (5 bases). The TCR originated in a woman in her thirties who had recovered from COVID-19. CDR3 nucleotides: TGTGCCAGCAGCTTATGGCGAGCGGATCCTTCCTACGAGCAGTACTTC. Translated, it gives CASSLWRADPSYEQYF.